The 14 T cell receptor beta chains presented below share a single source sample, sequenced in a study of blood T cell repertoires in COVID-19. Assay used: immunoSEQ multiplex PCR; TCRdb lists only in-frame clones, some missing. The sample holds 450,000 or so clones, 89% seen once. Sequenced input: peripheral blood. The origin of the receptors is a woman aged 40-49 years with COVID-19, enrolled during active disease.

J is TRBJ1-2 and V is TRBV27, with D maybe TRBD1 (5 bases). Germline V lookup: CDR1 MNHEY, CDR2 SMNVEV (reference sequence). The CDR3 totals 14 residues. V shed 1 base and J shed 6 bases, with 12 bases lying between them. The CDR3 DNA follows: TGTGCCAGCAGTTTATGGTCAGGGCGCGATGGCTACACCTTC. Amino acids: CASSLWSGRDGYTF.

V and J are TRBV6-2 or TRBV6-3 and TRBJ1-1; no clear D gene. The germline V gene has CDR1 MNHEY and CDR2 SVGEGT. Trimming removed 0 bases from V and 8 bases from J, with 7 bases in between. CDR3 size: 12 residues. As DNA, the CDR3 is TGTGCCAGCAGTTACTCAGAGCTAGAAGCTTTCTTT. It encodes CASSYSELEAFF.

This rearrangement joins TRBV27 to TRBJ2-7; D unresolved. This CDR3 has 13 residues. CDR1 is MNHEY, CDR2 SMNVEV, per germline (reference sequence). The V and J ends lost 2 bases and 5 bases respectively, with 10 bases between them. CDR3 sequence reads: CASSLQVRDEQYF. CDR3 sequence (DNA): TGTGCCAGCAGTTTACAGGTCCGAGACGAGCAGTACTTC.

The CDR3, as DNA: TGCAGTGCTAGTGGAGGGAGGGCCTCAGATACGCAGTATTTT. Protein sequence: CSASGGRASDTQYF. The chain combines TRBV20-1 with TRBJ2-3; 7 nucleotides align to TRBD2. V was clipped by 3 bases and J by 4 bases; unmatched bases: 7. This CDR3 spans 14 amino acids. Germline V gene sequence: CDR1 DFQATT, CDR2 SNEGSKA (reference sequence).

Regarding this clone: This CDR3 is also generated by other DNA sequences in the sample. The chain links TRBV18 to TRBJ1-4; 12 positions match TRBD1. V lost 3 bases and J lost 8; bases outside the gene matches: 1. This CDR3 has 14 amino acids. The germline V gene encodes CDR1 KGHSH and CDR2 LQKENI. CDR3 bases: TGTGCCAGCTCACCGGGGACAGGGGGCGAAAAACTGTTTTTT. It specifies CASSPGTGGEKLFF.

The chain recombines TRBV12-3 or TRBV12-4 with TRBJ2-1; D not resolved. Deletions cut 1 base from V and 10 bases from J, with 5 bases between. This CDR3 region has 11 residues. In nucleotides, the CDR3 is TGTGCCAGCAGTTTAGTACAGGAGCAGTTCTTC. Amino acids: CASSLVQEQFF.

The rearrangement links TRBV7-6 to TRBJ2-1, with TRBD1 matching over 8 bases. The V gene end was trimmed by 5 bases and the J gene end by 2 bases; junction bases not matched to a gene: 5. Per the germline V gene, CDR1 is SGHVS and CDR2 is FNYEAQ. This CDR3 contains 15 residues. CDR3: CASSPAGGTYNEQFF. In nucleotides, the CDR3 is TGTGCCAGCAGCCCCGCAGGGGGCACCTACAATGAGCAGTTCTTC.

The genes are TRBV24-1 and TRBJ2-2; TRBD1 matches 10 bases. Losses at the gene ends were 3 bases for V and 4 bases for J; bases not matched to a gene: 7. The germline V gene has CDR1 KGHDR and CDR2 SFDVKD. This CDR3 comprises 17 residues. CDR3 sequence (DNA): TGTGCCACCAGTGATCGGGACAGGGGCGACCTCACCGGGGAGCTGTTTTTT. Protein: CATSDRDRGDLTGELFF.

V is TRBV11-2 and J is TRBJ1-1; D is undetermined. With 2 bases removed from V and 1 base from J, the gap between germline ends came to 8 bases. The CDR3 runs 14 residues. Germline lookup yields CDR1 SGHAT and CDR2 FQNNGV. The CDR3 loop reads CASSLKESNTEAFF. The CDR3 nucleotides are TGTGCCAGCAGCTTAAAGGAGTCGAACACTGAAGCTTTCTTT.

This chain joins TRBV7-2 and TRBJ1-2; TRBD1 might be the D (6 bases). Trimming pared 5 bases from V and 5 bases from J, leaving 12 bases between. CDR1 SGHTA and CDR2 FQGNSA come from the germline V gene. This CDR3 has 13 residues. This CDR3 reads CASSQGKGYGYTF. The DNA of the CDR3 is TGTGCCAGCAGCCAGGGGAAGGGATATGGCTACACCTTC. Using reference TRBV7-2 and TRBJ1-2 for the parts outside the CDR3, the full variable domain is GAGVSQSPSNKVTEKGKDVELRCDPISGHTALYWYRQSLGQGLEFLIYFQGNSAPDKSGLPSDRFSAERTGGSVSTLTIQRTQQEDSAVYLCASSQGKGYGYTFGSGTRLTVV.

This rearrangement joins TRBV6-5 to TRBJ2-3, with 7 bases fitting TRBD1. This CDR3 has 14 amino acids. Germline V CDR1 and CDR2: MNHEY, SVGAGI. V was pared by 2 bases and J by 3 bases, with 2 bases of the junction left unmatched. CDR3 residues: CASSYRDRTDTQYF. CDR3 sequence (DNA): TGTGCCAGCAGTTACCGGGACAGAACAGATACGCAGTATTTT.

The V and J genes are TRBV5-4 and TRBJ1-4; tentative D call: TRBD1 (5 bases). CDR1 is SGHNT and CDR2 is YYREEE in the germline V gene (reference sequence). Trimming pared 0 bases from V and 1 base from J, leaving 7 bases between. This CDR3 has 15 amino acids. The CDR3 region has the DNA TGTGCCAGCAGCTTGGCGGGGGGAACTAATGAAAAACTGTTTTTT. It specifies CASSLAGGTNEKLFF.

The chain couples TRBV6-6 to TRBJ2-2, with TRBD1 identical over 7 bases. The V segment lost 5 bases and the J segment 6 bases; nucleotides outside the gene matches: 12. The CDR3 is 16 residues long. The germline gives CDR1 MNHNY, CDR2 SVGAGI (reference sequence). The CDR3 protein is CASSLRLTGQAGELFF. CDR3 DNA: TGTGCCAGCAGTCTCCGACTGACAGGGCAAGCCGGGGAGCTGTTTTTT.

The chain has TRBV15 and TRBJ2-5; no reliable D call. V lost 0 bases to trimming and J lost 4 bases, with 9 bases between them. Germline values: CDR1 LNHNV, CDR2 YYDKDF (reference sequence). The CDR3 sequence is 14 residues long. This CDR3 is CATSRDRASETQYF. Here the CDR3 DNA reads TGTGCCACCAGCAGAGATCGAGCCTCAGAGACCCAGTACTTC.